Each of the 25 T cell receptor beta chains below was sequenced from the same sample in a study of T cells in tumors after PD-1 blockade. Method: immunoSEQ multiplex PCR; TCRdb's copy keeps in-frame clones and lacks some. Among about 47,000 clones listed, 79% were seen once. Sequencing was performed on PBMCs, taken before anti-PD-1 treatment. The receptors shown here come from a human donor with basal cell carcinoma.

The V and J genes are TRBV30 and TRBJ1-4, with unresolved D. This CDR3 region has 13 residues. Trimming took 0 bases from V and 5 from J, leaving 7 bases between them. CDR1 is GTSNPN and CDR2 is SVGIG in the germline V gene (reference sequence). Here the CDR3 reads CAWSVRLNEKLFF. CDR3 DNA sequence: TGTGCCTGGAGTGTAAGGCTGAATGAAAAACTGTTTTTT.

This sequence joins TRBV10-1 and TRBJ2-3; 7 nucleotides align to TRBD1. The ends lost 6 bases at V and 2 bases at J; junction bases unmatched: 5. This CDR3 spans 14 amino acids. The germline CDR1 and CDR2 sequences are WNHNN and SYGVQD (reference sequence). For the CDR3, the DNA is TGCGCCAGCAGCCGGGACAGAGACACAGATACGCAGTATTTT. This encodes CASSRDRDTDTQYF.

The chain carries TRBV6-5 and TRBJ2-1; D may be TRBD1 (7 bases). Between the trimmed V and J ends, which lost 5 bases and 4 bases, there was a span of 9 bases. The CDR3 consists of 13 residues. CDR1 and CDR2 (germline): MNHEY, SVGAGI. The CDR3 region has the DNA TGTGCCAGCAGTCCAGGGGGGTACAATGAGCAGTTCTTC. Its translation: CASSPGGYNEQFF.

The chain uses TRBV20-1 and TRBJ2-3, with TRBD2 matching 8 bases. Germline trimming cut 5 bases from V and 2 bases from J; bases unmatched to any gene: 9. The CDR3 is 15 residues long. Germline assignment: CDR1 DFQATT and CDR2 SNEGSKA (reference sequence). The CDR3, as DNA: TGCAGTGCTGGTGACTTAGCGGGGAACACAGATACGCAGTATTTT. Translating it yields CSAGDLAGNTDTQYF.

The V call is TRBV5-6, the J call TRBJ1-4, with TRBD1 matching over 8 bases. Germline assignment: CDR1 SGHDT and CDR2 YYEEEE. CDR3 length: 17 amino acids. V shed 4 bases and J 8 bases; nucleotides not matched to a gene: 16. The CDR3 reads CASSHHLDRGRPEKLFF. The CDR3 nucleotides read TGTGCCAGCAGCCACCATCTAGACAGGGGAAGGCCCGAAAAACTGTTTTTT.

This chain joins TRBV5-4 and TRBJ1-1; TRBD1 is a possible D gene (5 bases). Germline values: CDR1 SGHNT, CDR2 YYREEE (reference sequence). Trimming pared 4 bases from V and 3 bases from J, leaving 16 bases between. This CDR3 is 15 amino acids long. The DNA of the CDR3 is TGTGCCAGCAGCCGAACCAAGGGGACTCACACTGAAGCTTTCTTT. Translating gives CASSRTKGTHTEAFF.

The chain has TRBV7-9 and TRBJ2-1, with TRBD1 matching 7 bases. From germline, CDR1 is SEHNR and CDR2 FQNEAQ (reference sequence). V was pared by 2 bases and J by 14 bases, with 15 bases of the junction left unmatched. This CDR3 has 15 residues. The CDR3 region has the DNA TGTGCCAGCAGCTTAATGACAGGGAATATAGCCACGGAGTTCTTC. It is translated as CASSLMTGNIATEFF.

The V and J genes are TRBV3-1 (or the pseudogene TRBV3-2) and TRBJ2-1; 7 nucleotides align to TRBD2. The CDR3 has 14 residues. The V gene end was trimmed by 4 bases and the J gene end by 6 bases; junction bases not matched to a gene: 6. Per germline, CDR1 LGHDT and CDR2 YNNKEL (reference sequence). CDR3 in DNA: TGTGCCAGCAGCCCTGGTGGGGGGGGCAATGAGCAGTTCTTC. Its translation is CASSPGGGGNEQFF.

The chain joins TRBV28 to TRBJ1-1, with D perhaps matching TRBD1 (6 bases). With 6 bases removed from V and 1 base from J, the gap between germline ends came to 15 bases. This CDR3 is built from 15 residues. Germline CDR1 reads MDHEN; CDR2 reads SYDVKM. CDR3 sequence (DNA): TGTGCCAGCAGCACCCCCGGGACACCGAACACTGAAGCTTTCTTT. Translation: CASSTPGTPNTEAFF.

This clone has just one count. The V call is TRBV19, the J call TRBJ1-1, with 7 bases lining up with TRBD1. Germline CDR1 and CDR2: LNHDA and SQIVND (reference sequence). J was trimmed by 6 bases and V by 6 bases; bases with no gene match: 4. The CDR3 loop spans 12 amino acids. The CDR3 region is CASRYRGAEAFF. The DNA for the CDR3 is TGTGCCAGTAGGTACAGGGGCGCTGAAGCTTTCTTT.

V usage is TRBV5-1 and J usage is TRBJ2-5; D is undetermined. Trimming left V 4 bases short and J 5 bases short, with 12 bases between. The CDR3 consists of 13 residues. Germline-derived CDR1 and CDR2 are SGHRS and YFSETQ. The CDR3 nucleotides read TGCGCCAGCAGCGCCACGACTCCCGAGACCCAGTACTTC. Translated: CASSATTPETQYF.

The CDR3 region has the DNA TGCGCCAGCAGAGAGAGAGGAAACACCATATATTTT. Translated, it gives CASRERGNTIYF. The chain has TRBV10-2 and TRBJ1-3; D ambiguous. CDR1 WSHSY and CDR2 SAAADI come from the germline V gene. Trimming left V 6 bases short and J 4 bases short, with 7 bases between. The CDR3 sequence is 12 residues long.

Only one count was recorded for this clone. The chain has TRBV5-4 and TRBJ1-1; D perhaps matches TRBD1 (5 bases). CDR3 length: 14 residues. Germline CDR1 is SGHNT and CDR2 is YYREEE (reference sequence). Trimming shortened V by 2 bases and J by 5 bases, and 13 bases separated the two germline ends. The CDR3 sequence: CASSFSLGETEAFF. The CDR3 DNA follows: TGTGCCAGCAGCTTCTCTTTAGGGGAGACTGAAGCTTTCTTT.

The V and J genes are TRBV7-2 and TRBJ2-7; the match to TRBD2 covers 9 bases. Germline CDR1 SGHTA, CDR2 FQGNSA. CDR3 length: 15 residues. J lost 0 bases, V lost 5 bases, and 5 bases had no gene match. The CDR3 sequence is CASSRSGGPSYEQYF. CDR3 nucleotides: TGTGCCAGCAGCCGTAGCGGGGGCCCCTCCTACGAGCAGTACTTC.

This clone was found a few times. DNA of the CDR3: TGTGCCATCAGTGGTAGCAACCGAAGGAACACTGAAGCTTTCTTT. This gives the protein CAISGSNRRNTEAFF. The chain uses TRBV10-3 and TRBJ1-1; D ambiguous. The CDR3 extends over 15 amino acids. Germline CDR1 is ENHRY and CDR2 is SYGVKD. V lost 4 bases to trimming and J lost 1 base, with 13 bases between them.

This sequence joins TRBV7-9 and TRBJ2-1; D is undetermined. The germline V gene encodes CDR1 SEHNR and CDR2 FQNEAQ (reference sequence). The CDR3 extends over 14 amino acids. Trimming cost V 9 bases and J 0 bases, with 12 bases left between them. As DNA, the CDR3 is TGTGCCAGATCCCTGGGTAGCTCCTACAATGAGCAGTTCTTC. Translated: CARSLGSSYNEQFF.

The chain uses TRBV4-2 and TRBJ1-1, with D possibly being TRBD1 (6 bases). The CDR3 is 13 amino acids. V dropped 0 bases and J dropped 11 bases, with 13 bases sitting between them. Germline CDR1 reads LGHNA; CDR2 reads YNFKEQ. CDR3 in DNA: TGTGCCAGCAGCCAAGACAGGGGAGCGGGGGCTTTCTTT. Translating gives CASSQDRGAGAFF.

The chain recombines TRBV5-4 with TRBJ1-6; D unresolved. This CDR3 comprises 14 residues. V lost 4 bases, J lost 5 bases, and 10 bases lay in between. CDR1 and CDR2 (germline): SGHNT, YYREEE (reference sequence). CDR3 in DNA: TGTGCCAGCAGCATTGACACGAATAATTCACCCCTCCACTTT. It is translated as CASSIDTNNSPLHF.

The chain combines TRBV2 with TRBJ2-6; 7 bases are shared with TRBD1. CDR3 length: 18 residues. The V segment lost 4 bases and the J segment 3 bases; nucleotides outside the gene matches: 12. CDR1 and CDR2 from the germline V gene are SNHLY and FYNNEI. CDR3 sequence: CASSGTQQGKRGANVLTF. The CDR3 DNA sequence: TGTGCCAGCAGTGGAACCCAACAGGGGAAGCGTGGGGCCAACGTCCTGACTTTC.

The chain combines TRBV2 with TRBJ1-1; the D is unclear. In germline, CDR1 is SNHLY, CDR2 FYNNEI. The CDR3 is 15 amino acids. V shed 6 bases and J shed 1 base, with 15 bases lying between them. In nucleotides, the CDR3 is TGTGCCAGCAGATTGGTCCCTTCGGAGAACACTGAAGCTTTCTTT. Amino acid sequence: CASRLVPSENTEAFF.

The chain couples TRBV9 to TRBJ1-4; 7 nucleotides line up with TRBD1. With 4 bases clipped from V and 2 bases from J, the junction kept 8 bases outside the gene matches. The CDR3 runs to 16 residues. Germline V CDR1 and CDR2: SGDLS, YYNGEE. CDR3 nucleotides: TGTGCCAGCAGCCTAGGACAGGTTTGGACTAATGAAAAACTGTTTTTT. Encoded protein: CASSLGQVWTNEKLFF. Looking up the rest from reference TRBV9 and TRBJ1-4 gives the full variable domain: DSGVTQTPKHLITATGQRVTLRCSPRSGDLSVYWYQQSLDQGLQFLIQYYNGEERAKGNILERFSAQQFPDLHSELNLSSLELGDSALYFCASSLGQVWTNEKLFFGSGTQLSVL.

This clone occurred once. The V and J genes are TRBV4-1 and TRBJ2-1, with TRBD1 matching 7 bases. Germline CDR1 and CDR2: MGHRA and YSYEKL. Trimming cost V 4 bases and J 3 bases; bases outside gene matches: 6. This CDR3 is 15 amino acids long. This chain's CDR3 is CASSPLGGGYNEQFF. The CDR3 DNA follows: TGCGCCAGCAGCCCCCTAGGGGGCGGCTACAATGAGCAGTTCTTC.

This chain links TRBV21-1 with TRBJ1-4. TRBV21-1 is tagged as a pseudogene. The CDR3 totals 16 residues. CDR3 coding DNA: TGTGCCAGCAGCAAAGTTATAGGGCCTTCTAATGAAAAACTGTTTTTT. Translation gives CASSKVIGPSNEKLFF.

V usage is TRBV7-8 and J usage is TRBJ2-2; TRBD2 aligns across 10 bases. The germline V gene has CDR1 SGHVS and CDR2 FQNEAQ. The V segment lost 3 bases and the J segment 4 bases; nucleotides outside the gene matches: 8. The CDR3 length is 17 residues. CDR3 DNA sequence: TGTGCCAGCAGCTTTCCGCTAGCGGGAGTGGGCACCGGGGAGCTGTTTTTT. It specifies CASSFPLAGVGTGELFF.

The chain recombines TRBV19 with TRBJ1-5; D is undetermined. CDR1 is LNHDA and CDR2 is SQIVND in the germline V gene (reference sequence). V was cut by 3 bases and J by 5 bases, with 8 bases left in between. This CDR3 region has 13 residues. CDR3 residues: CASSIKRHQPQHF. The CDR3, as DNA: TGTGCCAGTAGTATTAAACGGCATCAGCCCCAGCATTTT.